One and the same sample provided the 17 T cell receptor beta chains below, sequenced in a study of T cell responses to AZD1222 COVID-19 vaccine. Profiled with immunoSEQ multiplex PCR; TCRdb holds only in-frame clones, not every one. The top ten clones hold 3.6% of a sample with roughly 200,000 clones, about 92% of them seen once. The sample was peripheral blood, taken 28 days after the second dose of the MenACWY control vaccine. The receptors stem from an adult who received the MenACWY meningococcal vaccine as a control.

This rearrangement joins TRBV7-8 to TRBJ1-5; D might be TRBD1 (5 bases). Germline V gene sequence: CDR1 SGHVS, CDR2 FQNEAQ. There are 15 residues in the CDR3. Trimming shortened V by 5 bases and J by 0 bases, and 11 bases separated the two germline ends. This CDR3 is CASSPGTDSNQPQHF. The CDR3, as DNA: TGTGCCAGCAGCCCGGGGACGGATAGCAATCAGCCCCAGCATTTT.

CDR3 amino acids: CATSDGNQPQHF. In DNA form, the CDR3 reads TGTGCCACCAGTGATGGTAATCAGCCCCAGCATTTT. V and J are TRBV24-1 and TRBJ1-5; D is uncertain. Trimming removed 3 bases from V and 4 bases from J, with 3 bases in between. The CDR3 loop spans 12 amino acids. In germline, CDR1 is KGHDR, CDR2 SFDVKD.

The gene calls are TRBV5-4 and TRBJ1-5; 7 bases fit TRBD1. With 0 bases clipped from V and 3 bases from J, the junction kept 6 bases outside the gene matches. CDR1 SGHNT and CDR2 YYREEE come from the germline V gene (reference sequence). The CDR3 is made up of 16 amino acids. CDR3 in DNA: TGTGCCAGCAGCTTGGGCCCCGACAGGGACAATCAGCCCCAGCATTTT. Amino acids: CASSLGPDRDNQPQHF.

This rearrangement joins TRBV10-1 to TRBJ1-2; D gene unclear. The germline CDR1 and CDR2 sequences are WNHNN and SYGVQD (reference sequence). V lost 5 bases and J 2 bases, leaving 6 bases between the germline ends. This CDR3 is 12 amino acids long. Here the CDR3 DNA reads TGCGCCAGCAGTCCGGGGAACTATGGCTACACCTTC. Protein sequence: CASSPGNYGYTF.

The chain recombines TRBV11-2 with TRBJ2-5; 15 bases map to TRBD2. From germline, CDR1 is SGHAT and CDR2 FQNNGV. J lost 4 bases, V lost 5 bases, and 2 bases had no gene match. The CDR3 loop spans 15 amino acids. The CDR3 loop is CASSTGLAGGETQYF. CDR3 DNA: TGTGCCAGCAGCACGGGACTAGCGGGAGGAGAGACCCAGTACTTC.

The CDR3 loop is CASSQRHKNQPQHF. The CDR3 DNA sequence: TGTGCCAGCAGCCAACGCCACAAAAATCAGCCCCAGCATTTT. The genes are TRBV3-1 (or the pseudogene TRBV3-2) and TRBJ1-5; the D is unclear. Germline-derived CDR1 and CDR2 are LGHDT and YNNKEL (reference sequence). The CDR3 contains 14 residues. Trimming pared 2 bases from V and 4 bases from J, leaving 9 bases between.

This chain joins TRBV19 and TRBJ1-1; a possible D gene is TRBD1 (5 bases). V lost 6 bases to trimming and J lost 3 bases, with 23 bases between them. Germline V gene sequence: CDR1 LNHDA, CDR2 SQIVND (reference sequence). The CDR3 consists of 17 residues. Written as DNA, the CDR3 is TGTGCCAGTAGCAGCCCGTCTGGGGGGAGTTTTTACACTGAAGCTTTCTTT. This translates into CASSSPSGGSFYTEAFF.

V gene TRBV19 combines with J gene TRBJ2-3; 11 nucleotides line up with TRBD2. Germline CDR1 LNHDA, CDR2 SQIVND (reference sequence). CDR3 size: 16 residues. J gave up 9 bases and V 7 bases, and 15 bases lay outside the gene matches. CDR3 amino acids: CASIGTSGGSGDTQYF. The DNA of the CDR3 is TGTGCCAGTATCGGCACTAGCGGGGGCAGTGGGGACACGCAGTATTTT.

The rearrangement joins TRBV12-2 to TRBJ2-1; the table names TRBD2, a call not compared with the DNA. TRBV12-2 is a pseudogene segment. The length of the CDR3 is 12 residues. As DNA, the CDR3 is TGTGCAAGTCGCTTACCGACTAGCGGCGCTTTCTTC. Amino acids: CASRLPTSGAFF.

The gene calls are TRBV6-5 and TRBJ2-7; D may match TRBD1 or TRBD2 (5 bases each). This CDR3 has 15 residues. Germline CDR1 is MNHEY and CDR2 is SVGAGI. Trimming removed 0 bases at V and 2 bases at J, with 11 bases between. CDR3 residues: CASSYSQGAPYEQYF. The CDR3 bases are TGTGCCAGCAGTTACTCCCAGGGAGCCCCCTACGAGCAGTACTTC.

The chain recombines TRBV2 with TRBJ1-1; 7 bases fit TRBD1. The V and J ends lost 7 bases and 1 base, in that order; junction bases with no gene match: 9. Germline lookup yields CDR1 SNHLY and CDR2 FYNNEI. The CDR3 extends over 15 amino acids. CDR3 DNA: TGTGCCAGCAATGACAGGGCAAGTCGGAACACTGAAGCTTTCTTT. Protein sequence: CASNDRASRNTEAFF. Based on the CDR3 plus reference TRBV2 and TRBJ1-1, the full variable domain is EPEVTQTPSHQVTQMGQEVILRCVPISNHLYFYWYRQILGQKVEFLVSFYNNEISEKSEIFDDQFSVERPDGSNFTLKIRSTKLEDSAMYFCASNDRASRNTEAFFGQGTRLTVV.

In DNA, the CDR3 is TGTGCCTGGGCAGCCGGGACAAACACCTACGAGCAGTACTTC. It codes for CAWAAGTNTYEQYF. The chain uses TRBV30 and TRBJ2-7; D is possibly TRBD1 (6 bases). The germline CDR1 and CDR2 sequences are GTSNPN and SVGIG (reference sequence). V lost 5 bases, J lost 2 bases, and 16 bases lay in between. This CDR3 has 14 amino acids.

The chain links TRBV6-6 to TRBJ1-2; D is perhaps TRBD1 (5 bases). The CDR3 sequence is 17 residues long. With 5 bases removed from V and 4 bases from J, the gap between germline ends came to 23 bases. Germline CDR1 reads MNHNY; CDR2 reads SVGAGI (reference sequence). CDR3 amino acids: CASSLNPGPGGSYGYTF. The CDR3 region has the DNA TGTGCCAGCAGTCTAAACCCGGGCCCCGGGGGAAGCTATGGCTACACCTTC.

This chain connects TRBV29-1 to TRBJ2-7, with TRBD1 matching over 7 bases. CDR1 is SQVTM and CDR2 is ANQGSEA in the germline V gene. The CDR3 consists of 12 residues. Germline trimming cut 4 bases from V and 5 bases from J; bases unmatched to any gene: 5. The DNA for the CDR3 is TGCAGCGTTGGCCAGGGGGTACACGAGCAGTACTTC. Translating gives CSVGQGVHEQYF.

The genes are TRBV7-2 and TRBJ2-7; TRBD1 aligns across 7 bases. This CDR3 contains 14 residues. Germline lookup yields CDR1 SGHTA and CDR2 FQGNSA. V gave up 1 base and J gave up 2 bases; unmatched junction bases: 2. The CDR3 sequence: CASSLGGTAYEQYF. The CDR3 DNA is TGTGCCAGCAGCTTAGGGGGGACAGCCTACGAGCAGTACTTC.

The chain uses TRBV28 and TRBJ2-7, with TRBD1 matching 9 bases. The length of the CDR3 is 12 residues. V was pared by 8 bases and J by 2 bases, with 1 base of the junction left unmatched. Looked up from germline, CDR1 is MDHEN and CDR2 is SYDVKM. CDR3 in DNA: TGTGCCAGCGGGACAGGGACCTACGAGCAGTACTTC. This translates into CASGTGTYEQYF.

This chain links TRBV6-2 or TRBV6-3 with TRBJ2-7; 7 bases map to TRBD1. Per germline, CDR1 MNHEY and CDR2 SVGEGT. The CDR3 runs 18 residues. Trimming at V came to 0 bases and at J to 4 bases, leaving 15 bases not matched to a gene. The CDR3 DNA is TGTGCCAGCAGTTACTCTATCCGGACAGGCCAGCCCTTATACGAGCAGTACTTC. Translation: CASSYSIRTGQPLYEQYF.